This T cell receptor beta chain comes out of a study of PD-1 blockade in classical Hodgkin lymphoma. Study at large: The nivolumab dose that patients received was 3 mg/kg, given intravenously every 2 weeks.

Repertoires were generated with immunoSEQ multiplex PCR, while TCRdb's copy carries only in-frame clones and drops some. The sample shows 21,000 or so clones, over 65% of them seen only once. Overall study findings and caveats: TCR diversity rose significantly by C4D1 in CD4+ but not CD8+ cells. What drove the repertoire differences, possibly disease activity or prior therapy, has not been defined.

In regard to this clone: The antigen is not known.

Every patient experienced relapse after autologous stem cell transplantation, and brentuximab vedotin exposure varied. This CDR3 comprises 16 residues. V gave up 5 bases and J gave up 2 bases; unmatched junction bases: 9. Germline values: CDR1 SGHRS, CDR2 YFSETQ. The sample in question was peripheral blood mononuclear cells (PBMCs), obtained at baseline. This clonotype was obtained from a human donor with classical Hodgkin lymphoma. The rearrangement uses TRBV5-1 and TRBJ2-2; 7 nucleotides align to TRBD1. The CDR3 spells CASSSGTEINTGELFF. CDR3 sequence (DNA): TGCGCCAGCAGTTCCGGGACAGAGATTAACACCGGGGAGCTGTTTTTT.